This TCR beta chain was observed in a study of T cell responses to AZD1222 COVID-19 vaccine. Study-level points and caveats: It was only 6 or 7 AZD1222 recipients who were seropositive at baseline.

The assay was immunoSEQ multiplex PCR, and TCRdb's table has in-frame clones only and misses some. The top ten clones hold approximately 27% of a sample with about 92,000 clones, 75% to 90% of them seen once. V shed 1 base and J shed 7 bases, with 13 bases lying between them. CDR3 size: 14 residues. The germline gives CDR1 LGHNA, CDR2 YSLEER. Concerning this clone itself: Its antigen is not known.

The input for sequencing was peripheral blood, taken on day 0 of AZD1222 vaccination. This receptor was taken from an adult in good health. The chain joins TRBV4-3 to TRBJ1-2, with D unresolved. CDR3 region: CASSQGERSAGYTF. CDR3 sequence (DNA): TGCGCCAGCAGCCAAGGGGAGAGGTCGGCTGGCTACACCTTC.